The 25 T cell receptor beta chains in this list originate from one sample, sequenced in a study of blood T cell repertoires in COVID-19. Repertoires were generated with immunoSEQ multiplex PCR, while TCRdb's copy carries only in-frame clones and drops some. This sample has some 160,000 clones, with around 92% found just once. Sequencing used peripheral blood. All receptors derive from a man between 60 and 75 years old with acute or convalescent COVID-19.

The chain recombines TRBV27 with TRBJ1-1; TRBD1 matches at 9 bases. V shed 4 bases and J 4 bases; nucleotides not matched to a gene: 13. CDR3 length: 17 residues. Germline V CDR1 and CDR2: MNHEY, SMNVEV (reference sequence). Here the CDR3 reads CASSWKTGGSVGTEAFF. CDR3 nucleotides: TGTGCCAGCAGTTGGAAGACAGGGGGGAGTGTCGGCACTGAAGCTTTCTTT.

This clone came up once. The J gene is TRBJ1-6, the V gene TRBV2; 9 bases are shared with TRBD1. V shed 4 bases and J 7 bases; nucleotides not matched to a gene: 8. Germline V lookup: CDR1 SNHLY, CDR2 FYNNEI. The CDR3 loop spans 16 amino acids. The CDR3 bases are TGTGCCAGCAGTGCAACAGGGGGCTTGGGGAATTCACCCCTCCACTTT. Protein product: CASSATGGLGNSPLHF.

The genes are TRBV2 and TRBJ2-7; D gene ambiguous. V lost 3 bases and J lost 0, with 6 bases in between. The germline gives CDR1 SNHLY, CDR2 FYNNEI. The CDR3 loop spans 13 amino acids. In DNA form, the CDR3 reads TGTGCCAGCAGTGACCTTATCTCCTACGAGCAGTACTTC. This gives the protein CASSDLISYEQYF.

The chain has TRBV5-1 and TRBJ2-3, with TRBD1 matching 9 bases. The CDR3 is 14 residues long. Germline loops: CDR1 SGHRS, CDR2 YFSETQ. The J segment lost 5 bases and the V segment lost 7 bases, leaving 8 bases of the junction unmatched. CDR3 nucleotides: TGCGCCAGCTCCCGGGGACAGGGAGAAGATACGCAGTATTTT. It is translated as CASSRGQGEDTQYF. Supplemented by reference TRBV5-1 and TRBJ2-3, the full variable domain reads KAGVTQTPRYLIKTRGQQVTLSCSPISGHRSVSWYQQTPGQGLQFLFEYFSETQRNKGNFPGRFSGRQFSNSRSEMNVSTLELGDSALYLCASSRGQGEDTQYFGPGTRLTVL.

Note on this clone: Other DNA variants within this sample encode the same CDR3. CDR3 bases: TGTGCCAGCAGTTTAGGTAGCTATGGCTACACCTTC. Translating gives CASSLGSYGYTF. The chain is built from TRBV12-3 or TRBV12-4 and TRBJ1-2; D gene uncertain. V was trimmed by 1 base and J by 4 bases, leaving 4 bases between them. This CDR3 is built from 12 residues.

To note about this clone: Within the sample, other DNA sequences also encode this same CDR3. The chain is built from TRBV6-1 and TRBJ2-1; TRBD1 matches 8 bases. CDR3 length: 15 residues. From germline, CDR1 is MNHNS and CDR2 SASEGT. Trimming at V came to 2 bases and at J to 6 bases, leaving 6 bases not matched to a gene. Here the CDR3 reads CASSEPGQGGNEQFF. The CDR3 region has the DNA TGTGCCAGCAGTGAACCTGGACAGGGCGGCAATGAGCAGTTCTTC.

This rearrangement joins TRBV19 to TRBJ2-7; TRBD1 aligns across 9 bases. Trimming cost V 5 bases and J 6 bases; bases outside gene matches: 8. Germline V lookup: CDR1 LNHDA, CDR2 SQIVND (reference sequence). The CDR3 has 14 residues. DNA of the CDR3: TGTGCCAGTAGTCGGGGGGACAGGGCTATCGAGCAGTACTTC. Translation gives CASSRGDRAIEQYF.

This chain links TRBV27 with TRBJ1-2; maybe TRBD1 (6 bases). Germline values: CDR1 MNHEY, CDR2 SMNVEV (reference sequence). This CDR3 spans 15 amino acids. V gave up 6 bases and J gave up 5 bases, with 19 bases separating them. DNA of the CDR3: TGTGCCAGCAGCTTTGGGGGGGGCAGGATTTATGGCTACACCTTC. This gives the protein CASSFGGGRIYGYTF.

A single count supports this clone. V and J are TRBV5-1 and TRBJ1-1, with D possibly being TRBD1 (5 bases). The CDR3 is made up of 14 amino acids. Germline V gene lookup returns CDR1 SGHRS and CDR2 YFSETQ. With 4 bases removed from V and 7 bases from J, the gap between germline ends came to 17 bases. In nucleotides, the CDR3 is TGCGCCAGCAGCCCCTCGTTTCTGGGGCGTGAAGCTTTCTTT. This sequence encodes CASSPSFLGREAFF.

This chain connects TRBV5-6 to TRBJ1-3, with D perhaps TRBD1 (5 bases). Per the germline V gene, CDR1 is SGHDT and CDR2 is YYEEEE. Trimming took 1 base from V and 4 from J, leaving 12 bases between them. CDR3 length equals 15 residues. For the CDR3, the DNA is TGTGCCAGCAGCTTGAGGCAGGGCCGGGGAAACACCATATATTTT. Its protein product is CASSLRQGRGNTIYF.

The genes are TRBV4-1 and TRBJ1-2; weak D call: TRBD1 (5 bases). The CDR3 spans 16 residues. V lost 0 bases and J 6 bases, leaving 17 bases between the germline ends. Germline CDR1 MGHRA, CDR2 YSYEKL. The CDR3 DNA reads TGCGCCAGCAGCCAAGATGGAAGGGGCCCGAGCGATGGCTACACCTTC. It yields the protein CASSQDGRGPSDGYTF.

V is TRBV11-3 and J is TRBJ2-1; 10 bases agree with TRBD1. The germline CDR1 and CDR2 sequences are SGHNT and YENEEA. This CDR3 contains 14 residues. Trimming removed 5 bases from V and 8 bases from J; junction bases left unmatched: 6. CDR3 residues: CASSPGTGADEQFF. The CDR3 DNA reads as TGTGCCAGCAGCCCCGGGACAGGGGCCGATGAGCAGTTCTTC.

This clone was counted ten times or more. The V call is TRBV14, the J call TRBJ1-2, with TRBD1 identical over 7 bases. The CDR3 has 15 residues. Germline trimming cut 4 bases from V and 5 bases from J; bases unmatched to any gene: 10. CDR1 and CDR2 from the germline V gene are SGHDN and FVKESK. The DNA for the CDR3 is TGTGCCAGCAGCCTTCGGGACAGATGGTTGTATGGCTACACCTTC. This codes for CASSLRDRWLYGYTF. Complete variable domain (other parts from reference TRBV14 and TRBJ1-2): EAGVTQFPSHSVIEKGQTVTLRCDPISGHDNLYWYRRVMGKEIKFLLHFVKESKQDESGMPNNRFLAERTGGTYSTLKVQPAELEDSGVYFCASSLRDRWLYGYTFGSGTRLTVV.

V is TRBV4-3 and J is TRBJ2-4; maybe TRBD1 (6 bases). The V gene lost 0 bases and the J gene lost 8 bases, with 14 bases spanning the gap. Germline values: CDR1 LGHNA, CDR2 YSLEER. CDR3 size: 15 residues. CDR3 DNA sequence: TGCGCCAGCAGCCAAGATGGCAGGGGACGGGACATTCAGTACTTC. Its protein is CASSQDGRGRDIQYF.

The V gene is TRBV5-8, the J gene TRBJ1-1; a possible D gene is TRBD1 (5 bases). Looked up from germline, CDR1 is SGHTS and CDR2 is YDEGEE. V was cut by 0 bases and J by 1 base, with 22 bases left in between. The CDR3 is made up of 19 amino acids. The CDR3 DNA sequence: TGTGCCAGCAGCTTGGCCGAGGTTTGGGGCGACAACCCGAACACTGAAGCTTTCTTT. This translates into CASSLAEVWGDNPNTEAFF.

V and J are TRBV30 and TRBJ2-5; 9 nucleotides match TRBD2. Unmatched junction bases numbered 9, after V lost 2 bases and J lost 2 bases. The CDR3 has 16 amino acids. CDR1 and CDR2 from the germline V gene are GTSNPN and SVGIG (reference sequence). This chain's CDR3 is CAWSTYQRGAQETQYF. The CDR3 region has the DNA TGTGCCTGGAGTACTTACCAGCGGGGGGCTCAAGAGACCCAGTACTTC.

This clone was found once. The gene calls are TRBV3-1 (or the pseudogene TRBV3-2) and TRBJ2-6, with a possible D match to TRBD1 (6 bases). In germline, CDR1 is LGHDT, CDR2 YNNKEL (reference sequence). V dropped 4 bases and J dropped 4 bases, with 14 bases sitting between them. The CDR3 sequence is 16 residues long. CDR3 in amino acids: CASSPVQGNGANVLTF. The CDR3 DNA is TGTGCCAGCAGCCCCGTACAGGGAAACGGGGCCAACGTCCTGACTTTC.

As DNA, the CDR3 is TGTGCCAGCAGCCCTTTTGGGGCGGGGGCTGTTGGTGTGCGTGAGCAGTTCTTC. This gives the protein CASSPFGAGAVGVREQFF. The chain is built from TRBV14 and TRBJ2-1; D perhaps matches TRBD2 (7 bases). The V gene's germline CDR1 is SGHDN and CDR2 FVKESK. Trimming pared 4 bases from V and 9 bases from J, leaving 28 bases between. There are 18 residues in the CDR3.

The CDR3 protein is CASSFVSSYNEQFF. The CDR3 region has the DNA TGTGCCAGCAGCTTTGTGAGCTCCTACAATGAGCAGTTCTTC. The rearrangement links TRBV5-8 to TRBJ2-1; no clear D gene. V lost 2 bases and J 0 bases, leaving 6 bases between the germline ends. Germline assignment: CDR1 SGHTS and CDR2 YDEGEE. The CDR3 runs 14 residues.

CDR3 in amino acids: CASSHGYTGELFF. The CDR3 bases are TGTGCCAGCAGCCACGGGTACACCGGGGAGCTGTTTTTT. The rearrangement joins TRBV3-1 (or the pseudogene TRBV3-2) to TRBJ2-2; D is unresolved. V was clipped by 3 bases and J by 3 bases, with 5 bases between them. CDR3 size: 13 residues. From germline, CDR1 is LGHDT and CDR2 YNNKEL (reference sequence).

The chain is built from TRBV3-1 (or the pseudogene TRBV3-2) and TRBJ1-2, with D perhaps matching TRBD1 (5 bases). The CDR3 length is 17 residues. V lost 0 bases, J lost 4 bases, and 18 bases lay in between. CDR1 LGHDT and CDR2 YNNKEL come from the germline V gene (reference sequence). The chain's CDR3 is CASSQDMSRAPFYGYTF. CDR3 sequence (DNA): TGTGCCAGCAGCCAAGATATGAGCAGGGCCCCCTTCTATGGCTACACCTTC.

V and J are TRBV7-9 and TRBJ2-3; unclear D gene. Germline V gives CDR1 SEHNR, CDR2 FQNEAQ (reference sequence). V was trimmed by 7 bases and J by 2 bases, leaving 10 bases between them. The CDR3 runs 13 residues. In DNA, the CDR3 is TGTGCCAGCACGTCGATAGCCACAGATACGCAGTATTTT. The encoded protein is CASTSIATDTQYF.

This clone was recorded only once. The CDR3: CASSVSRQNTEAFF. CDR3 nucleotides: TGTGCCAGCAGCGTATCGCGACAGAACACTGAAGCTTTCTTT. V usage is TRBV9 and J usage is TRBJ1-1; D is ambiguous. Germline V gene data show CDR1 as SGDLS and CDR2 as YYNGEE. The CDR3 covers 14 residues. Trimming took 1 base from V and 1 from J, leaving 8 bases between them.

V is TRBV14 and J is TRBJ2-1; tentatively, D is TRBD2 (6 bases). Germline loops: CDR1 SGHDN, CDR2 FVKESK. The CDR3 is made up of 12 amino acids. V was pared by 3 bases and J by 12 bases, with 12 bases between. The CDR3 DNA is TGTGCCAGCAGCCAGTTACGGGACTGGCAGTTCTTC. Its protein is CASSQLRDWQFF.

This sequence joins TRBV6-5 and TRBJ1-2; a possible D gene is TRBD1 (5 bases). Trimming shortened V by 6 bases and J by 8 bases, and 10 bases separated the two germline ends. Looked up from germline, CDR1 is MNHEY and CDR2 is SVGAGI. The CDR3 extends over 11 amino acids. The CDR3 here is CASSKAGGYTF. DNA of the CDR3: TGTGCCAGCAGCAAGGCAGGGGGCTACACCTTC.